This TCR beta chain emerged from a study of identifying expanded T cells in peripheral blood (dated by TCRdb to the late 2010s). About the full investigation: Technical replicates were generated by sequencing separate aliquots of the same genomic DNA pool, with four replicates compared pairwise. Paper-wide results and their limitations: Across all healthy-donor time intervals, the beta-binomial model significantly lowered both the number of clones called differentially abundant and the false-positive rate. The binomial model flagged approximately 1.2 differentially abundant clones between technical replicates but 15 to 17 over roughly two weeks and about 19 over roughly 4 weeks. The authors expected that biological variance in healthy repertoires might rise further over much longer intervals, such as months to years. Variance in clone template counts between two-week samples significantly increased with total template count across all healthy donors.

The immunoSEQ Assay, which uses bias-controlled multiplex PCR amplification of genomic DNA, was used to profile TCRbeta CDR3 regions. Processing in the source paper ran as follows. To quantify the absolute abundance of each unique TCRbeta CDR3 region, the sequences were collapsed and filtered. Differential abundance was assessed using a binomial (Fisher-equivalent) model and a beta-binomial model in which time-dependent variance fitted from healthy donors was added. Any clone with fewer than 5 combined templates was excluded, and a clone was called differentially abundant if its Benjamini-Hochberg FDR was below 0.01. Using the form v = (b*log(k)+a)^2, the beta-binomial variance was modeled as a function of the total template count across the two samples. What TCRdb holds here is the immuneACCESS table cut down to in-frame rearrangements. Part of the clones is not present; checked against another copy, under half of the missing clones reflect an unresolved V gene, and the others are unexplained. V, J and clone size derive from that table, while D and trimming were established from the DNA sequence. The sample table lists some 100,000 clones, around 88% of them with a count of one. The ten most abundant clones make up roughly a sixth of the sample.

V sheds 0 bases and J sheds 0 bases, leaving 4 bases between their ends. CDR1 and CDR2 (SGHRS, YFSETQ) derive from the germline V gene. The CDR3, from cysteine to phenylalanine, totals 14 residues. Only CDR3 DNA remains: 42 bases, in frame from the first base. No immune events, such as infections, were documented for the healthy donors during the collection period. Time-dependent variance in a beta-binomial model of T-cell clone differential abundance was calibrated using healthy-donor blood repertoires as a training cohort. There were roughly ten healthy donors in the training cohort, of whom 3 were female and 7 were male. An age range of roughly 29 to 65 years, with an average of 43 years, was recorded for the donors. Whole blood, obtained from a commercial supplier, was collected from each healthy donor at three time points spaced around two weeks apart. For immunosequencing, genomic DNA was extracted from whole blood that had not been sorted.

Notes on this clone: No cognate antigen has been identified for it. One base away there is no much larger clone; base qualities are not given.

The sequencing input was blood. The receptor's source is a person between 18 and 70 years old in good health. The sequence is built from TRBV5-1 and TRBJ1-3; no D gene can be assigned with confidence. The sequenced DNA: TGCGCCAGCAGCTTGGACAGCTCTGGAAACACCATATATTTT. Translation gives CASSLDSSGNTIYF.